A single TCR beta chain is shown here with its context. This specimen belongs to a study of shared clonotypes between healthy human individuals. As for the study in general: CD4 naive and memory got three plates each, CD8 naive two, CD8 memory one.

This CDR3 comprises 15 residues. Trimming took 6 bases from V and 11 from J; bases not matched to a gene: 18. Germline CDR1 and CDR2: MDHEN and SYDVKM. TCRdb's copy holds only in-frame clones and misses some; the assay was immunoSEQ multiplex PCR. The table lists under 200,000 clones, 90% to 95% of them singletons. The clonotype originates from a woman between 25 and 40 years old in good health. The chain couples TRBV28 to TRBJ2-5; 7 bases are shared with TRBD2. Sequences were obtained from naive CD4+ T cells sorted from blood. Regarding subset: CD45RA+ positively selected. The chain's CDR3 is CASSSHADLAGEQYF. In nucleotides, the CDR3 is TGTGCCAGCAGCTCCCACGCGGATCTCGCGGGGGAGCAGTACTTC.